This section outlines one TCR beta chain sequence together with its context. Its antigen is currently unknown. Amplification used 52 TRBV primers and 13 TRBJ primers. Assay: immunoSEQ multiplex PCR; the TCRdb copy retains only in-frame clones and omits some. The table has some 30,000 clones, 85% to 95% seen once. All CD3G-deficient patients showed autoimmunity, more severe in two. Regulatory (CD25-high CD127-low) and conventional (CD25-low CD127-high) CD4+ T cells were sorted separately. The sample comes from a study of regulatory T cells. Points from the study as a whole: In CD3G-deficient patients, conventional CD4+ T cells were enriched for hydrophobic CDR3 residues at positions 6 and 7. Regulatory T cells showed the strongest V-J pair restriction and V/J gene skewing among patient repertoires.

Trimming left V 1 base short and J 2 bases short, with 14 bases between. This CDR3 has 15 residues. Germline V lookup: CDR1 GTSNPN, CDR2 SVGIG (reference sequence). Sequencing was carried out using conventional CD4+ T cells sorted from blood. The chain couples TRBV30 to TRBJ1-1; a weak D match, TRBD1 (5 bases). The source of this sequence is a child aged 2 to 9 with CD3G deficiency. The DNA of the CDR3 is TGTGCCTGGAGTGGAACAGGTGGGGTTAACACTGAAGCTTTCTTT. This gives the protein CAWSGTGGVNTEAFF.